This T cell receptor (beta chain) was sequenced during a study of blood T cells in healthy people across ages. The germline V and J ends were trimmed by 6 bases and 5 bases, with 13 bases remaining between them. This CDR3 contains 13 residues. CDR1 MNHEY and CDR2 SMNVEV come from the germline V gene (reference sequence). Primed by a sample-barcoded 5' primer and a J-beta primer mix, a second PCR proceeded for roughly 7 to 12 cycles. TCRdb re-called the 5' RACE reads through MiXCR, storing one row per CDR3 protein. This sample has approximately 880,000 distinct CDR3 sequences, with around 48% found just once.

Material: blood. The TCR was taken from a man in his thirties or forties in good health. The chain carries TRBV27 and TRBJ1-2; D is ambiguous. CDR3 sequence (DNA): TGTGCCAGCAGCCGGGCCGTCTATTATGGCTACACCTTC. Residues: CASSRAVYYGYTF.